The T cell receptor beta chain under discussion was sequenced for a study of cytomegalovirus exposure and HLA in healthy donors. Whole-study results and caveats: V- and J-gene trimming of TCR beta was linked (in a later analysis) to a missense DCLRE1C variant.

The CDR3 is 12 residues long. Germline assignment: CDR1 SGHTA and CDR2 FQGNSA. J gave up 6 bases and V 5 bases, and 2 bases lay outside the gene matches. The PCR used 60 Vbeta and 13 Jbeta primers. Here immunoSEQ multiplex PCR was the method, and the copy in TCRdb shows in-frame clones only, minus some. Of some 120,000 clones listed, around 77% are singletons. Concerning this clone: The antigen is not known.

This sequence joins TRBV7-2 and TRBJ2-3; TRBD1 matches at 7 bases. The receptor comes from a man over 45 in good health and CMV-seronegative. Sequencing was performed on PBMCs. The CDR3 loop is CASSMTGDTQYF. The DNA of the CDR3 is TGTGCCAGCAGCATGACAGGGGATACGCAGTATTTT.